What follows is one TCR beta chain and its context. Assay: immunoSEQ multiplex PCR; the TCRdb copy retains only in-frame clones and omits some. The table includes approximately 240,000 clones, around nine tenths detected once. These data come from a study of blood T cell repertoires in COVID-19. Trimming cost V 6 bases and J 0 bases; bases outside gene matches: 6. CDR1 is MNHEY, CDR2 SMNVEV, per germline (reference sequence). The CDR3 is 17 residues long. The V gene is TRBV27, the J gene TRBJ1-6, with TRBD1 matching 9 bases. Sequencing was done on a sample of PBMCs or T cells enriched from blood (not recorded which). The source is a woman under 30 who had recovered from COVID-19. The CDR3: CASRYRGQSSYNSPLHF. In DNA, the CDR3 is TGTGCCAGCAGGTACAGGGGGCAGAGCTCCTATAATTCACCCCTCCACTTT.